The clone carrying this TCR beta chain was observed a few times. Its specificity is unknown. The CDR3 is made up of 14 amino acids. V was shortened by 1 base and J by 3 bases, with 7 bases between the two germline ends. The germline V gene encodes CDR1 SGHDT and CDR2 YYEEEE. The data derive from a study of beta chain features in type 1 diabetes. Study results and limitations: The naive, central memory and Treg TCRB repertoires looked more alike in patients than they did in healthy donors. The VDJ junctions of type 1 diabetes patients carried fewer insertions and more deletions. cDNA-based reads could over-represent cells with high TCR expression. HLA influence on TCRB rearrangement stayed unresolved here.

The authors reverse transcribed all of the isolated RNA, so sequencing captured expressed TCRB transcripts. Produced via immunoSEQ multiplex PCR; TCRdb's table is partial and in-frame only. The top ten clones hold 0.02% to 0.03% of a sample with 970,000 or so clones, roughly 15% of them seen once. The clonotype comes from a woman between 18 and 29 years old in good health. This chain uses TRBV5-6 with TRBJ1-4; possible D gene TRBD1, 6 bases. The sample was naive CD4+ T cells from blood. CDR3 bases: TGTGCCAGCAGCTTGAGGGGGTCTAATGAAAAACTGTTTTTT. This codes for CASSLRGSNEKLFF.